This T cell receptor beta chain was captured in a study of Graves' ophthalmopathy and Graves' hyperthyroidism. Study-level findings and limits: Progression of ophthalmopathy was predicted by the model with more than 70% sensitivity and under 75% specificity.

The authors amplified TCR beta CDR3 regions from RNA transcripts. First-round RT-PCR employed HTBI primers, with a second-round multiplex PCR after it. TCRdb passed the multiplex PCR reads through MiXCR, listing each CDR3 protein once. The sample has about 740,000 distinct CDR3 sequences, approximately 40% seen once; the top ten hold 40% to 55%. On this clonotype itself: As yet, its antigen is unknown. Possible read error: a much larger clone is one base away.

With 5 bases removed from V and 3 bases from J, the gap between germline ends came to 17 bases. This CDR3 is built from 15 residues. From germline, CDR1 is SGHVS and CDR2 FQNEAQ. Those donors who had ophthalmopathy presented with moderate-to-severe activity, a CAS of ≥3, a NOSPECS of ≥4 and a duration under 3 months. The source of this sequence is an adult man with Graves' ophthalmopathy. The V and J genes are TRBV7-8 and TRBJ2-7; D is undetermined. Material: peripheral blood. The CDR3 sequence is CASSPRCRRIYEQYF. The CDR3 coding sequence is TGTGCCAGCAGCCCCCGTTGCAGGCGGATCTACGAGCAGTACTTC.